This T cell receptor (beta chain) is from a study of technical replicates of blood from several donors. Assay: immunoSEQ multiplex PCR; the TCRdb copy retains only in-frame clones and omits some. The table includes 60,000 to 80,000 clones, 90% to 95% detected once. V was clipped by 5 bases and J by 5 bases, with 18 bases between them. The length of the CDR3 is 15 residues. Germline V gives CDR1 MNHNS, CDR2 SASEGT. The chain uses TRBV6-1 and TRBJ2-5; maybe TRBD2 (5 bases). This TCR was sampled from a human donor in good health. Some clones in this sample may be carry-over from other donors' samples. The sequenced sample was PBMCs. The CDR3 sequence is CASSLGLTDVETQYF. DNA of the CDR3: TGTGCCAGCAGTCTTGGACTGACGGATGTGGAGACCCAGTACTTC.